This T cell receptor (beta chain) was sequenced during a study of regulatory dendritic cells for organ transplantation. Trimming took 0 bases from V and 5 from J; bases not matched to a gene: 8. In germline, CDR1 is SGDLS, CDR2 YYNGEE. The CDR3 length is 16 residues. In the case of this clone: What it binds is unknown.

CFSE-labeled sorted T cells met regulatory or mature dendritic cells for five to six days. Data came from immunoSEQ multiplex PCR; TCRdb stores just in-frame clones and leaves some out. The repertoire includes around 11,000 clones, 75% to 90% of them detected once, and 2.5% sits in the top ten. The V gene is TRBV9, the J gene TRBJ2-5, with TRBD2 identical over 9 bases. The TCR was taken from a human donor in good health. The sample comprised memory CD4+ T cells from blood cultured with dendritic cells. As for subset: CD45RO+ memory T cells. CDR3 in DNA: TGTGCCAGCAGCGTAGCTCACAGCGGGGGGACCGAGACCCAGTACTTC. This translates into CASSVAHSGGTETQYF.